Sequencing of this T cell receptor (beta chain) was carried out in a study of T-cell memory formation after mild COVID-19. In the study overall: Among the donors, TCR clusters were largely specific to each donor.

Trimming left V 3 bases short and J 11 bases short, with 11 bases between. The CDR3 length is 12 residues. This clonotype was counted ten times or more. TCRdb re-analysed the 5' RACE reads in MiXCR, keeping a single row per CDR3 protein. The sample contains about 350,000 distinct CDR3 sequences, 25% to 30% of which appear only once. The TCR comes from an adult woman who had mild COVID-19 (a few samples of this study predate the infection). Cell type and time point are not known. The V and J genes are TRBV12-3 or TRBV12-4 and TRBJ1-3; D not resolved. The sample taken for sequencing was PBMCs or a T cell subset sorted from them (not recorded which). CDR3 sequence (DNA): TGTGCCAGCAGTTTGACCCGTGGCGCCATATATTTT. Translation: CASSLTRGAIYF.